Described below is a single T cell receptor (beta chain) sequence and its context. The antigen is not known. This CDR3 contains 13 residues. The ends were cut back, 5 bases at V and 6 bases at J, with 13 bases in the middle. Germline V CDR1 and CDR2: LNHDA, SQIVND (reference sequence). The data stem from a study of OX40 agonist ivuxolimab in advanced cancers. Method: immunoSEQ multiplex PCR; TCRdb's copy keeps in-frame clones and lacks some. The sample contains more than 50,000 clones, nearly 80% of which appear only once. Study-level points and caveats: The study found among the lowest clonal expansion in partial responders at 0.1-3.0 mg/kg.

The sample here was CD4+ or CD8+ T cells sorted from blood, taken in a trial of the OX40 agonist ivuxolimab. This TCR came from an adult with an advanced solid tumor such as melanoma, head and neck, liver or kidney cancer. The rearrangement joins TRBV19 to TRBJ1-1; TRBD1 is a possible D gene (6 bases). CDR3 in amino acids: CASSPRDTPEAFF. The CDR3 region has the DNA TGTGCCAGTAGTCCCCGGGACACCCCTGAAGCTTTCTTT.